The 3 T cell receptor beta chains in this list originate from one sample, sequenced in a study of blood T cells in healthy people across ages. Through a sample-barcoded 5' primer and a J-beta primer mix, a second PCR was run for about 6 to 11 cycles. TCRdb re-analysed the 5' RACE reads in MiXCR, keeping a single row per CDR3 protein. The repertoire includes approximately 1.5 million distinct CDR3 sequences, 35% to 45% of them detected once, and approximately 4% sits in the top ten. Sequencing input: blood. These receptors came from a woman between 18 and 30 years old in good health.

This clonotype was recorded only once. The chain couples TRBV20-1 to TRBJ2-7; D not resolved. CDR3 length: 12 residues. Germline-derived CDR1 and CDR2 are DFQATT and SNEGSKA (reference sequence). This CDR3 is CSSARPPRGQYF. Written as DNA, the CDR3 is TGCAGCTCTGCGAGACCGCCCCGAGGGCAGTACTTC.

This clonotype was seen only a few times. V usage is TRBV24-1 and J usage is TRBJ2-3, with 9 nucleotides matching TRBD1. This CDR3 has 15 amino acids. Germline CDR1 and CDR2: KGHDR and SFDVKD. V lost 7 bases to trimming and J lost 5 bases; unmatched junction nucleotides: 9. CDR3 in amino acids: CATSSPGQGVDTQYF. The CDR3 DNA sequence: TGTGCCACCAGCTCACCGGGACAGGGTGTAGATACGCAGTATTTT.

This clonotype was seen a few times. The gene calls are TRBV14 and TRBJ1-4; 7 positions match TRBD1. This CDR3 region has 15 residues. The germline gives CDR1 SGHDN, CDR2 FVKESK. Unmatched junction bases numbered 10, after V lost 4 bases and J lost 8 bases. The CDR3: CASSLQQGPKEKLFF. The CDR3 DNA is TGTGCCAGCAGCCTGCAACAGGGGCCCAAGGAAAAACTGTTTTTT.